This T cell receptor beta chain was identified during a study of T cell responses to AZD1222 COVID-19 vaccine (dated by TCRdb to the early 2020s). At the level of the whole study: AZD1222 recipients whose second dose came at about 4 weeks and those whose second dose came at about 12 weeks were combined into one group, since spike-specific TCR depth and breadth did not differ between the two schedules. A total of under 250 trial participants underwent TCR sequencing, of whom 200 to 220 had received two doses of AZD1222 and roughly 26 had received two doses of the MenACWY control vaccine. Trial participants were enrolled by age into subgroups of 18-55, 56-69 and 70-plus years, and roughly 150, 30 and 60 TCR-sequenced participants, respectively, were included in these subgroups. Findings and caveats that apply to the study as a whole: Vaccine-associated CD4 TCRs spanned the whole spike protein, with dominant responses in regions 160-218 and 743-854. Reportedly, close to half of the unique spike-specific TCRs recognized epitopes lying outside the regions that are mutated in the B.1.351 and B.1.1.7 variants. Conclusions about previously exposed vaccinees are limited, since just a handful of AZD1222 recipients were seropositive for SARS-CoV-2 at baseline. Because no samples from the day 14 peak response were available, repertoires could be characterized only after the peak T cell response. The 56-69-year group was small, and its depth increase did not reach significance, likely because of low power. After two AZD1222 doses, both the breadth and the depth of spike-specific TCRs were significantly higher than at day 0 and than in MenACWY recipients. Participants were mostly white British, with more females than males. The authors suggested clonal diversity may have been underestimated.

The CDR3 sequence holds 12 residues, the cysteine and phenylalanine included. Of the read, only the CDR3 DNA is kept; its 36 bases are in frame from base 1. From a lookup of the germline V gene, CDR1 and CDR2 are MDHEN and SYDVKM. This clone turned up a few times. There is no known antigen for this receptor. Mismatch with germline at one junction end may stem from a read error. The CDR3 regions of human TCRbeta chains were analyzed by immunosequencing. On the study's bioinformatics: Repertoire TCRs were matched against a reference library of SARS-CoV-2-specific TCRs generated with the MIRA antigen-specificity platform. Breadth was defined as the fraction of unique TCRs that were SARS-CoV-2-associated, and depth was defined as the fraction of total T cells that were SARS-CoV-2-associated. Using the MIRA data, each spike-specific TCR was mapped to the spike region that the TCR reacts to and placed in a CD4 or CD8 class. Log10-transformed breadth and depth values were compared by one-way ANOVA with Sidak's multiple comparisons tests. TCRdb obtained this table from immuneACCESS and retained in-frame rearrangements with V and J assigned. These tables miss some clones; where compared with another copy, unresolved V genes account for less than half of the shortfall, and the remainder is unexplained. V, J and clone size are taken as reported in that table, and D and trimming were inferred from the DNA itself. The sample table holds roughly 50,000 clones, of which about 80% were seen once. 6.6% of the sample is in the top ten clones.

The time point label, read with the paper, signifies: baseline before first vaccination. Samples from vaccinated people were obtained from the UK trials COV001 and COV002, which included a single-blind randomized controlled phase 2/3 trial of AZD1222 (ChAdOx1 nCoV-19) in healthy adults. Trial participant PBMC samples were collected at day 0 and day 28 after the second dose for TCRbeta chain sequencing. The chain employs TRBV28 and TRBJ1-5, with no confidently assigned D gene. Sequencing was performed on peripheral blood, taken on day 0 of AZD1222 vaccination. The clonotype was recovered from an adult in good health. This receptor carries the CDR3 CASSLSSQPQHF. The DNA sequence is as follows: TGTGCCAGCAGTTTAAGCAGTCAGCCCCAGCATTTT.